One and the same sample provided the 31 T cell receptor beta chains below, sequenced in a study of CD8+ T cells in alopecia areata. Investigators isolated RNA and reverse transcribed it into cDNA to act as the sequencing template. Profiling relied on immunoSEQ multiplex PCR, and the TCRdb table lists in-frame clones only, not all of them. The table shows about 130,000 clones, with approximately 53% occurring only once. The specimen was CD4+ T cells sorted from blood, collected at week 0. Receptor source: a human donor with alopecia areata.

The gene calls are TRBV7-3 and TRBJ2-3; 14 bases fit TRBD2. Losses at the gene ends were 4 bases for V and 3 bases for J; bases not matched to a gene: 3. Per the germline V gene, CDR1 is SGHTA and CDR2 is FQGTGA. The CDR3 has 16 residues. Here the CDR3 reads CASSWGLAGDTDTQYF. In DNA form, the CDR3 reads TGTGCCAGCAGCTGGGGACTAGCGGGAGATACAGATACGCAGTATTTT.

V gene TRBV5-6 combines with J gene TRBJ2-7; unclear D gene. Per the germline V gene, CDR1 is SGHDT and CDR2 is YYEEEE. V lost 4 bases and J lost 0, with 20 bases in between. This CDR3 is 17 amino acids long. In DNA, the CDR3 is TGTGCCAGCAGCCGACACAAGGTGGACGTGAGCTCCTACGAGCAGTACTTC. Its translation is CASSRHKVDVSSYEQYF.

The rearrangement joins TRBV6-6 to TRBJ1-4, with D perhaps TRBD1 (5 bases). CDR1 is MNHNY and CDR2 is SVGAGI in the germline V gene (reference sequence). CDR3 length: 15 amino acids. Deletions cut 2 bases from V and 5 bases from J, with 12 bases between. For the CDR3, the DNA is TGTGCCAGCAGTTACCTCGGGACGTCGAATGAAAAACTGTTTTTT. It yields the protein CASSYLGTSNEKLFF.

V is TRBV5-1 and J is TRBJ1-3, with TRBD1 as a possible D gene (5 bases). Trimming cost V 0 bases and J 0 bases, with 13 bases left between them. CDR1 is SGHRS and CDR2 is YFSETQ in the germline V gene. The CDR3 spans 17 residues. The CDR3 region is CASSLALQGRSGNTIYF. As DNA, the CDR3 is TGCGCCAGCAGCTTGGCTCTGCAGGGCCGCTCTGGAAACACCATATATTTT.

This clone showed up just once. The V call is TRBV9, the J call TRBJ2-7, with D perhaps matching TRBD1 (5 bases). The CDR3 is made up of 17 amino acids. V gave up 0 bases and J gave up 4 bases, with 20 bases separating them. The germline V gene encodes CDR1 SGDLS and CDR2 YYNGEE. CDR3 coding DNA: TGTGCCAGCAGCGTAGGTCTGTGGGGCGGCACGGAATACGAGCAGTACTTC. Protein: CASSVGLWGGTEYEQYF.

This chain connects TRBV27 to TRBJ2-7, with TRBD1 matching over 9 bases. Germline lookup yields CDR1 MNHEY and CDR2 SMNVEV (reference sequence). This CDR3 spans 12 amino acids. Trimming removed 6 bases from V and 3 bases from J; junction bases left unmatched: 0. CDR3 bases: TGTGCCAGCAGGGGACAGGGCTACGAGCAGTACTTC. Translation gives CASRGQGYEQYF.

The genes are TRBV10-3 and TRBJ1-1; TRBD1 might be the D (5 bases). V gave up 8 bases and J gave up 0 bases, with 10 bases separating them. Germline CDR1 and CDR2: ENHRY and SYGVKD. The CDR3 extends over 13 amino acids. The CDR3 DNA is TGTGCCATCCAAGGACACCTGAACACTGAAGCTTTCTTT. Translation: CAIQGHLNTEAFF.

This clone turned up a few times. This chain joins TRBV7-9 and TRBJ2-1; D perhaps matches TRBD2 (7 bases). Deletions cut 7 bases from V and 5 bases from J, with 12 bases between. This CDR3 is 13 amino acids long. Looked up from germline, CDR1 is SEHNR and CDR2 is FQNEAQ (reference sequence). The CDR3 reads CASMAGAHNEQFF. The DNA of the CDR3 is TGTGCCAGCATGGCGGGGGCCCACAATGAGCAGTTCTTC.

V gene TRBV7-9 combines with J gene TRBJ2-1; D unresolved. The V end lost 2 bases, the J end lost 8 bases, and 7 bases lay between the germline ends. There are 12 residues in the CDR3. Germline CDR1 is SEHNR and CDR2 is FQNEAQ (reference sequence). This CDR3 is CASSLFSDEQFF. CDR3 bases: TGTGCCAGCAGCTTATTTTCGGATGAGCAGTTCTTC.

This clone has more than one count but fewer than ten. This chain joins TRBV2 and TRBJ2-3, with D perhaps TRBD1 or TRBD2 (5 bases each). The length of the CDR3 is 13 residues. From germline, CDR1 is SNHLY and CDR2 FYNNEI. The V gene lost 5 bases and the J gene lost 4 bases, with 10 bases spanning the gap. The CDR3 region has the DNA TGTGCCAGCAGTTATCAGGGACCAGATACGCAGTATTTT. Translating gives CASSYQGPDTQYF. Complete variable domain (other parts from reference TRBV2 and TRBJ2-3): EPEVTQTPSHQVTQMGQEVILRCVPISNHLYFYWYRQILGQKVEFLVSFYNNEISEKSEIFDDQFSVERPDGSNFTLKIRSTKLEDSAMYFCASSYQGPDTQYFGPGTRLTVL.

The chain's CDR3 is CASSLADGGRGYTF. CDR3 nucleotide sequence: TGTGCCAGCAGCTTGGCTGACGGGGGCAGGGGCTACACCTTC. The gene calls are TRBV5-4 and TRBJ1-2; D is perhaps TRBD1 (6 bases). Germline CDR1 reads SGHNT; CDR2 reads YYREEE (reference sequence). The CDR3 has 14 amino acids. V dropped 0 bases and J dropped 8 bases, with 14 bases sitting between them.

This clone has just one count. The CDR3 spells CSVEQGRTEAFF. The CDR3 DNA sequence: TGCAGCGTTGAACAGGGTCGGACTGAAGCTTTCTTT. The chain joins TRBV29-1 to TRBJ1-1; a weak D match, TRBD1 (5 bases). Trimming shortened V by 2 bases and J by 5 bases, and 9 bases separated the two germline ends. CDR1 is SQVTM, CDR2 ANQGSEA, per germline. This CDR3 contains 12 residues. The full variable domain, in which reference TRBV29-1 and TRBJ1-1 provide the parts outside the CDR3, is SAVISQKPSRDICQRGTSLTIQCQVDSQVTMMFWYRQQPGQSLTLIATANQGSEATYESGFVIDKFPISRPNLTFSTLTVSNMSPEDSSIYLCSVEQGRTEAFFGQGTRLTVV.

This chain connects TRBV7-2 to TRBJ2-5; the match to TRBD2 covers 10 bases. The germline V gene encodes CDR1 SGHTA and CDR2 FQGNSA. The CDR3 length is 17 residues. Unmatched junction bases numbered 10, after V lost 1 base and J lost 5 bases. CDR3 sequence: CASSLVLLAGVQETQYF. The CDR3 coding sequence is TGTGCCAGCAGCTTAGTGCTTCTAGCGGGAGTACAGGAGACCCAGTACTTC.

This sequence joins TRBV25-1 and TRBJ2-2, with D possibly being TRBD1 (5 bases). Germline V gene data show CDR1 as MGHDK and CDR2 as SYGVNS. V was clipped by 3 bases and J by 8 bases, with 13 bases between them. CDR3 size: 14 residues. CDR3 sequence: CASSEGRATGELFF. The CDR3, as DNA: TGTGCCAGCAGTGAGGGCAGGGCTACAGGGGAGCTGTTTTTT.

The V and J genes are TRBV30 and TRBJ2-6, with D hard to call. The length of the CDR3 is 14 residues. Trimming took off 2 bases at V and 0 bases at J, with 5 bases between the two ends. CDR1 and CDR2 (germline): GTSNPN, SVGIG (reference sequence). Here the CDR3 reads CAWSTVSGANVLTF. DNA of the CDR3: TGTGCCTGGAGTACGGTCTCTGGGGCCAACGTCCTGACTTTC. The whole variable domain, filled in from reference TRBV30 and TRBJ2-6, reads SQTIHQWPATLVQPVGSPLSLECTVEGTSNPNLYWYRQAAGRGLQLLFYSVGIGQISSEVPQNLSASRPQDRQFILSSKKLLLSDSGFYLCAWSTVSGANVLTFGAGSRLTVL.

V is TRBV27 and J is TRBJ1-1, with D unclear. Per the germline V gene, CDR1 is MNHEY and CDR2 is SMNVEV (reference sequence). The CDR3 spans 14 residues. Trimming removed 0 bases from V and 1 base from J, with 6 bases in between. CDR3 in amino acids: CASSLSRRNTEAFF. CDR3 bases: TGTGCCAGCAGTTTATCGAGGAGGAACACTGAAGCTTTCTTT.

A few counts support this clone. The rearrangement uses TRBV10-3 and TRBJ1-5; no reliable D call. Germline V gives CDR1 ENHRY, CDR2 SYGVKD. The CDR3 has 12 residues. Between the trimmed V and J ends, which lost 4 bases and 7 bases, there was a span of 8 bases. The CDR3 loop is CAISVADQPQHF. The CDR3 DNA sequence: TGTGCCATCAGTGTAGCCGACCAGCCCCAGCATTTT.

A few counts support this clone. This chain connects TRBV7-2 to TRBJ1-2; D not resolved. The CDR3 consists of 17 residues. Germline CDR1 reads SGHTA; CDR2 reads FQGNSA. V gave up 1 base and J gave up 5 bases, with 20 bases separating them. Here the CDR3 reads CASSLGPRQAVMYGYTF. CDR3 coding DNA: TGTGCCAGCAGCTTAGGCCCCCGGCAGGCTGTTATGTATGGCTACACCTTC.

The rearrangement links TRBV5-1 to TRBJ1-1; 10 bases are a match to TRBD1. J lost 5 bases, V lost 7 bases, and 14 bases had no gene match. CDR1 is SGHRS and CDR2 is YFSETQ in the germline V gene. The CDR3 extends over 16 amino acids. The CDR3 nucleotides read TGCGCCAGCTGTACCGGGGACAGGGGCCCTGGTACTGAAGCTTTCTTT. Translated: CASCTGDRGPGTEAFF.

The genes are TRBV18 and TRBJ1-4, with D tentatively TRBD1 (5 bases). CDR1 is KGHSH, CDR2 LQKENI, per germline. V dropped 6 bases and J dropped 5 bases, with 10 bases sitting between them. The CDR3 is made up of 13 amino acids. The CDR3 is CASSPNRNEKLFF. The DNA for the CDR3 is TGTGCCAGCTCCCCTAACAGGAATGAAAAACTGTTTTTT.

The chain has TRBV9 and TRBJ1-1; weak D call: TRBD1 (6 bases). CDR3 length: 15 amino acids. Trimming shortened V by 0 bases and J by 3 bases, and 12 bases separated the two germline ends. CDR1 is SGDLS and CDR2 is YYNGEE in the germline V gene. CDR3 DNA sequence: TGTGCCAGCAGCGTAGTGGACAGCAAGCACACTGAAGCTTTCTTT. This sequence encodes CASSVVDSKHTEAFF. The full variable domain, rest sourced from reference TRBV9 and TRBJ1-1, is DSGVTQTPKHLITATGQRVTLRCSPRSGDLSVYWYQQSLDQGLQFLIQYYNGEERAKGNILERFSAQQFPDLHSELNLSSLELGDSALYFCASSVVDSKHTEAFFGQGTRLTVV.

The genes are TRBV9 and TRBJ1-1, with TRBD1 identical over 11 bases. Trimming removed 0 bases from V and 9 bases from J; junction bases left unmatched: 13. Germline V gives CDR1 SGDLS, CDR2 YYNGEE. The CDR3 runs to 17 residues. DNA for the CDR3: TGTGCCAGCAGCGTAGATGACAATGTGGGACAGGGGGGTAAAGCTTTCTTT. Translating gives CASSVDDNVGQGGKAFF.

About this clone itself: Other DNA sequences in this specimen translate into the identical CDR3. The chain recombines TRBV9 with TRBJ2-3; D is undetermined. V was shortened by 0 bases and J by 4 bases, with 6 bases between the two germline ends. Per the germline V gene, CDR1 is SGDLS and CDR2 is YYNGEE. This CDR3 contains 13 residues. The CDR3 sequence is CASSVALADTQYF. CDR3 nucleotides: TGTGCCAGCAGCGTAGCCCTAGCAGATACGCAGTATTTT. The variable domain in full, with the rest retrieved from reference TRBV9 and TRBJ2-3, is DSGVTQTPKHLITATGQRVTLRCSPRSGDLSVYWYQQSLDQGLQFLIQYYNGEERAKGNILERFSAQQFPDLHSELNLSSLELGDSALYFCASSVALADTQYFGPGTRLTVL.

The rearrangement links TRBV27 to TRBJ2-7; 8 bases line up with TRBD1. Germline assignment: CDR1 MNHEY and CDR2 SMNVEV (reference sequence). This CDR3 is 15 amino acids long. J gave up 2 bases and V 2 bases, and 5 bases lay outside the gene matches. This CDR3 is CASSLQTGVAYEQYF. DNA of the CDR3: TGTGCCAGCAGTTTACAGACAGGGGTAGCCTACGAGCAGTACTTC.

This clone has only a few counts. This chain links TRBV5-1 with TRBJ2-6; 13 positions match TRBD2. J was trimmed by 2 bases and V by 0 bases; bases with no gene match: 5. This CDR3 has 19 amino acids. Germline assignment: CDR1 SGHRS and CDR2 YFSETQ. The CDR3 protein is CASSLGTSGGRTGANVLTF. The CDR3 DNA sequence: TGCGCCAGCAGCTTGGGGACTAGCGGGGGCCGCACTGGGGCCAACGTCCTGACTTTC.

The V and J genes are TRBV18 and TRBJ1-2; D not certain. The germline CDR1 and CDR2 sequences are KGHSH and LQKENI. The CDR3 extends over 15 amino acids. V lost 0 bases to trimming and J lost 7 bases, with 15 bases between them. CDR3 in DNA: TGTGCCAGCTCACCACCGTCGGTTCCAGCCTCTGGCTACACCTTC. Its translation is CASSPPSVPASGYTF.

The table lists this clone with a few counts. The chain combines TRBV5-5 with TRBJ2-7; D perhaps matches TRBD1 (5 bases). Germline V gives CDR1 SGHKS, CDR2 YYEKEE (reference sequence). The CDR3 extends over 13 amino acids. The germline V and J ends were trimmed by 3 bases and 2 bases, with 9 bases remaining between them. The CDR3 reads CASSSGSTYEQYF. In nucleotides, the CDR3 is TGTGCCAGCAGCTCAGGGTCTACCTACGAGCAGTACTTC.

This clone occurred once. The gene calls are TRBV7-2 and TRBJ2-4; either TRBD1 or TRBD2 may supply D (5 bases each). The CDR3 runs 14 residues. Trimming left V 2 bases short and J 6 bases short, with 11 bases between. The germline gives CDR1 SGHTA, CDR2 FQGNSA. The CDR3 region has the DNA TGTGCCAGCAGCTTACGCAGGGACGGAAACATTCAGTACTTC. Translation: CASSLRRDGNIQYF. Combining the CDR3 with reference TRBV7-2 and TRBJ2-4 gives the whole variable domain GAGVSQSPSNKVTEKGKDVELRCDPISGHTALYWYRQSLGQGLEFLIYFQGNSAPDKSGLPSDRFSAERTGGSVSTLTIQRTQQEDSAVYLCASSLRRDGNIQYFGAGTRLSVL.

The chain carries TRBV2 and TRBJ2-2, with TRBD2 identical over 8 bases. Trimming took 6 bases from V and 1 from J; bases not matched to a gene: 4. The CDR3 is 15 residues long. In germline, CDR1 is SNHLY, CDR2 FYNNEI. The CDR3 region has the DNA TGTGCCAGCAGCCCGGGACTAGGGAACACCGGGGAGCTGTTTTTT. Its protein is CASSPGLGNTGELFF. Supplemented by reference TRBV2 and TRBJ2-2, the full variable domain reads EPEVTQTPSHQVTQMGQEVILRCVPISNHLYFYWYRQILGQKVEFLVSFYNNEISEKSEIFDDQFSVERPDGSNFTLKIRSTKLEDSAMYFCASSPGLGNTGELFFGEGSRLTVL.

This clone was seen a few times. The chain has TRBV25-1 and TRBJ2-5; possibly TRBD2 for D (5 bases). V was shortened by 2 bases and J by 5 bases, with 12 bases between the two germline ends. The CDR3 consists of 14 residues. Germline values: CDR1 MGHDK, CDR2 SYGVNS. This chain's CDR3 is CASSELASYETQYF. DNA of the CDR3: TGTGCCAGCAGTGAACTAGCATCCTACGAGACCCAGTACTTC.

This sequence joins TRBV23-1 and TRBJ2-1; perhaps TRBD2 as D (7 bases). TRBV23-1 has ORF status, its function being uncertain. This CDR3 spans 16 amino acids. V gave up 1 base and J gave up 3 bases, with 13 bases separating them. The CDR3 nucleotides read TGCGCCAGCAGTCAATTCCCAGGGGACTACTACAATGAGCAGTTCTTC. It specifies CASSQFPGDYYNEQFF.